This TCR beta chain came from a study of PD-1 blockade in classical Hodgkin lymphoma. In germline, CDR1 is LNHDA, CDR2 SQIVND (reference sequence). The trim removed 2 bases at V and 8 bases at J, leaving 8 bases unmatched. The CDR3 is 15 residues long. As to time point: cycle 4 day 1 (C4D1), after more than five weeks of nivolumab. After autologous stem cell transplantation all patients relapsed, and prior brentuximab vedotin exposure differed between cohorts. Libraries were prepared by immunoSEQ multiplex PCR; TCRdb keeps only in-frame clonotypes and omits some of them. This table has 80,000 to 100,000 clones, just over 90% appearing once.

J is TRBJ2-3 and V is TRBV19; 9 bases match TRBD1. The sequence derives from a human donor with classical Hodgkin lymphoma. The material sequenced was peripheral blood mononuclear cells (PBMCs), taken before the fourth cycle of nivolumab. In DNA, the CDR3 is TGTGCCAGTAGTATACCCGACAGGGGGATTGGTACGCAGTATTTT. Its translation: CASSIPDRGIGTQYF.